The next 31 T cell receptor beta chains were all read from a single sample in a study of shared clonotypes between healthy human individuals. Clones were read by immunoSEQ multiplex PCR, and TCRdb kept only the in-frame ones, dropping some. The sample records about 800,000 clones, approximately 97% being singletons. Naive CD8 cells comprised CD45RO-negative, CCR7-positively selected cells, excluding terminally differentiated effector memory CD45RA+ cells. Input material: naive CD8+ T cells sorted from blood. These receptors originate from a man aged 25-45 years in good health.

The gene calls are TRBV27 and TRBJ2-3, with 7 bases that match TRBD2. This CDR3 has 15 amino acids. Per germline, CDR1 MNHEY and CDR2 SMNVEV (reference sequence). V lost 2 bases and J lost 2; bases outside the gene matches: 4. CDR3 protein: CASSLGAGPTDTQYF. The CDR3 DNA reads as TGTGCCAGCAGTTTAGGAGCGGGGCCCACAGATACGCAGTATTTT.

The chain recombines TRBV5-5 with TRBJ1-4; 8 bases align to TRBD1. Trimming removed 4 bases from V and 7 bases from J; junction bases left unmatched: 15. The CDR3 length is 17 residues. Per germline, CDR1 SGHKS and CDR2 YYEKEE (reference sequence). CDR3 bases: TGTGCCAGCAGCCGCGAGGCGCAGGGGGCACTGGGTGAAAAACTGTTTTTT. This gives the protein CASSREAQGALGEKLFF.

The chain joins TRBV27 to TRBJ2-7; the match to TRBD1 covers 10 bases. The V gene end was trimmed by 5 bases and the J gene end by 4 bases; junction bases not matched to a gene: 11. The CDR3 length is 16 residues. From germline, CDR1 is MNHEY and CDR2 SMNVEV (reference sequence). The CDR3: CASSPGVGDRGYEQYF. The CDR3 DNA is TGTGCCAGCAGTCCTGGGGTTGGGGACAGGGGTTACGAGCAGTACTTC.

J is TRBJ2-1 and V is TRBV11-2; weak D call: TRBD2 (5 bases). Trimming removed 4 bases from V and 6 bases from J, with 13 bases in between. The CDR3 is 14 residues long. CDR1 is SGHAT and CDR2 is FQNNGV in the germline V gene. CDR3: CASSSPLARNEQFF. Here the CDR3 DNA reads TGTGCCAGCAGCTCCCCCCTAGCTCGCAATGAGCAGTTCTTC.

The gene calls are TRBV11-2 and TRBJ2-7; the D is unclear. This CDR3 region has 12 residues. V was trimmed by 8 bases and J by 0 bases, leaving 8 bases between them. The V gene's germline CDR1 is SGHAT and CDR2 FQNNGV. The CDR3 DNA reads TGTGCCAGCGCAGCAGACTCCTACGAGCAGTACTTC. This sequence encodes CASAADSYEQYF.

This chain's CDR3 is CASSQLATVTGANVLTF. As DNA, the CDR3 is TGCGCCAGCAGCCAACTCGCAACAGTTACTGGGGCCAACGTCCTGACTTTC. The chain couples TRBV4-1 to TRBJ2-6; D remains unclear. The CDR3 length is 17 residues. CDR1 is MGHRA, CDR2 YSYEKL, per germline. Trimming took off 2 bases at V and 2 bases at J, with 13 bases between the two ends.

The gene calls are TRBV28 and TRBJ2-7; tentatively, D is TRBD2 (5 bases). CDR1 and CDR2 from the germline V gene are MDHEN and SYDVKM. With 10 bases removed from V and 2 bases from J, the gap between germline ends came to 18 bases. The CDR3 is made up of 14 amino acids. In DNA, the CDR3 is TGTGCCACCTCGGGAAGAGCTCGCCCCTACGAGCAGTACTTC. As protein: CATSGRARPYEQYF.

The chain combines TRBV11-2 with TRBJ2-7; D possibly uses TRBD1 or TRBD2 (6 bases each). V dropped 8 bases and J dropped 7 bases, with 18 bases sitting between them. The CDR3 runs 13 residues. Per germline, CDR1 SGHAT and CDR2 FQNNGV. The CDR3 DNA follows: TGTGCCAGCGAGGGGGAGGCCGATCGAGAGCAGTACTTC. It translates to CASEGEADREQYF.

This clone has only one observation. The chain joins TRBV4-1 to TRBJ2-1, with a possible D match to TRBD2 (5 bases). This CDR3 spans 15 amino acids. CDR1 is MGHRA and CDR2 is YSYEKL in the germline V gene. Trimming pared 4 bases from V and 7 bases from J, leaving 17 bases between. The CDR3 sequence is CASSLSREIFNEQFF. DNA of the CDR3: TGCGCCAGCAGCCTAAGTAGGGAGATTTTTAATGAGCAGTTCTTC.

The chain combines TRBV29-1 with TRBJ1-1; D unclear. CDR1 and CDR2 from the germline V gene are SQVTM and ANQGSEA. V lost 6 bases and J lost 3, with 14 bases in between. This CDR3 has 13 residues. CDR3 residues: CSVSPTTYTEAFF. The CDR3 DNA is TGCAGCGTCAGTCCCACAACCTACACTGAAGCTTTCTTT.

The gene calls are TRBV7-9 and TRBJ1-2; D is unclear. Germline V gene lookup returns CDR1 SEHNR and CDR2 FQNEAQ (reference sequence). This CDR3 has 13 residues. V was shortened by 5 bases and J by 6 bases, with 13 bases between the two germline ends. The CDR3 reads CASSVGREDGYTF. The CDR3, as DNA: TGTGCCAGCAGCGTCGGGAGGGAAGATGGCTACACCTTC.

In DNA, the CDR3 is TGTGCCTGGAGCGCCGGGGGCGCGAGCAATCAGCCCCAGCATTTT. As protein: CAWSAGGASNQPQHF. V and J are TRBV30 and TRBJ1-5, with a tentative D call TRBD1 (6 bases). V shed 3 bases and J shed 1 base, with 13 bases lying between them. This CDR3 has 15 residues. Germline V gives CDR1 GTSNPN, CDR2 SVGIG (reference sequence).

To note about this clone: Other nucleotide sequences from this sample produce the same CDR3. The chain has TRBV27 and TRBJ1-5; D might be TRBD1 (5 bases). Germline V lookup: CDR1 MNHEY, CDR2 SMNVEV (reference sequence). With 6 bases removed from V and 6 bases from J, the gap between germline ends came to 12 bases. This CDR3 is 13 amino acids long. The CDR3 DNA is TGTGCCAGCAGCTGGGGGAGGGGTCAGCCCCAGCATTTT. Translation gives CASSWGRGQPQHF.

The chain employs TRBV27 and TRBJ2-2; D is uncertain. Deletions cut 5 bases from V and 0 bases from J, with 10 bases between. From germline, CDR1 is MNHEY and CDR2 SMNVEV (reference sequence). This CDR3 has 15 amino acids. The CDR3 DNA is TGTGCCAGCAGTCCCTTCACAACGAACACCGGGGAGCTGTTTTTT. Amino acids: CASSPFTTNTGELFF.

The chain links TRBV28 to TRBJ2-1; tentative D call: TRBD2 (5 bases). Trimming shortened V by 5 bases and J by 2 bases, and 10 bases separated the two germline ends. From germline, CDR1 is MDHEN and CDR2 SYDVKM. There are 14 residues in the CDR3. DNA of the CDR3: TGTGCCAGCAGTCTGGAGGCTCCCTACAATGAGCAGTTCTTC. Translated: CASSLEAPYNEQFF.

A single count supports this clone. The sample contains more than one DNA sequence encoding this CDR3. The J gene is TRBJ2-1, the V gene TRBV7-9; D is uncertain. The V and J ends lost 2 bases and 4 bases respectively, with 3 bases between them. Germline V gene data show CDR1 as SEHNR and CDR2 as FQNEAQ (reference sequence). The CDR3 loop spans 12 amino acids. This CDR3 is CASSLSYNEQFF. In DNA form, the CDR3 reads TGTGCCAGCAGCTTATCTTACAATGAGCAGTTCTTC.

The chain carries TRBV7-2 and TRBJ2-7, with 8 bases matching TRBD1. Germline values: CDR1 SGHTA, CDR2 FQGNSA. The CDR3 covers 14 residues. V was pared by 4 bases and J by 3 bases, with 5 bases of the junction left unmatched. DNA of the CDR3: TGTGCCAGCAGCTACTGGACAGGGAACTACGAGCAGTACTTC. It encodes CASSYWTGNYEQYF.

The chain recombines TRBV7-9 with TRBJ2-7, with 10 positions matching TRBD2. CDR1 is SEHNR and CDR2 is FQNEAQ in the germline V gene (reference sequence). The V gene end was trimmed by 4 bases and the J gene end by 5 bases; junction bases not matched to a gene: 2. The CDR3 is 13 amino acids. The CDR3 DNA reads TGTGCCAGCAGCTCTAGCGGGAGAGACGAGCAGTACTTC. Encoded protein: CASSSSGRDEQYF.

The V gene is TRBV5-5, the J gene TRBJ2-3; TRBD2 agrees at 10 bases. This CDR3 is 16 amino acids long. From germline, CDR1 is SGHKS and CDR2 YYEKEE (reference sequence). With 3 bases clipped from V and 9 bases from J, the junction kept 13 bases outside the gene matches. CDR3 region: CASSSKLAGLEQTQYF. The CDR3 DNA follows: TGTGCCAGCAGCTCCAAACTAGCGGGGCTCGAGCAAACGCAGTATTTT.

The chain recombines TRBV11-2 with TRBJ2-7, with D possibly TRBD1 on 6 matching bases. CDR1 is SGHAT, CDR2 FQNNGV, per germline. CDR3 length: 17 residues. Trimming took off 5 bases at V and 0 bases at J, with 20 bases between the two ends. This chain's CDR3 is CASSPRPSRQDSYEQYF. CDR3 in DNA: TGTGCCAGCAGCCCTAGGCCGTCGAGACAGGACTCCTACGAGCAGTACTTC.

The V call is TRBV19, the J call TRBJ2-7; TRBD1 or TRBD2 may be the D gene (5 bases each). The V gene lost 1 base and the J gene lost 2 bases, with 9 bases spanning the gap. This CDR3 is 14 amino acids long. Germline lookup yields CDR1 LNHDA and CDR2 SQIVND (reference sequence). CDR3 in amino acids: CASSIAGPTYEQYF. The CDR3 DNA is TGTGCCAGTAGTATAGCGGGGCCTACCTACGAGCAGTACTTC.

The chain couples TRBV13 to TRBJ1-4; D not certain. Trimming stripped 0 bases from V and 8 bases from J, with 16 bases between. The CDR3 has 16 amino acids. The germline gives CDR1 PRHDT, CDR2 FYEKMQ (reference sequence). This chain's CDR3 is CASSLGRASSGEKLFF. The CDR3 nucleotides are TGTGCCAGCAGCTTAGGCCGGGCTTCCTCGGGGGAAAAACTGTTTTTT.

The genes are TRBV7-9 and TRBJ2-1; TRBD2 agrees at 7 bases. After removal of 6 bases from V and 0 bases from J, the junction contained 8 bases not matched to a gene. This CDR3 comprises 16 residues. Germline values: CDR1 SEHNR, CDR2 FQNEAQ (reference sequence). In DNA, the CDR3 is TGTGCCAGCAGTCCCCCTCCTAGCGGCTCCTACAATGAGCAGTTCTTC. Protein sequence: CASSPPPSGSYNEQFF. The full variable domain, its missing parts supplied by reference TRBV7-9 and TRBJ2-1, is DTGVSQNPRHKITKRGQNVTFRCDPISEHNRLYWYRQTLGQGPEFLTYFQNEAQLEKSRLLSDRFSAERPKGSFSTLEIQRTEQGDSAMYLCASSPPPSGSYNEQFFGPGTRLTVL.

The chain has TRBV27 and TRBJ1-5; 7 bases agree with TRBD1. The V segment lost 10 bases and the J segment 0 bases; nucleotides outside the gene matches: 9. This CDR3 has 15 residues. Per the germline V gene, CDR1 is MNHEY and CDR2 is SMNVEV (reference sequence). The CDR3: CATRDSLYSNQPQHF. The CDR3 DNA follows: TGTGCCACCCGGGACAGCCTATATAGCAATCAGCCCCAGCATTTT.

This clone showed up just once. The chain links TRBV6-1 to TRBJ2-1; 7 bases agree with TRBD2. Germline V lookup: CDR1 MNHNS, CDR2 SASEGT. CDR3 length equals 15 residues. V shed 8 bases and J 2 bases; nucleotides not matched to a gene: 9. In DNA, the CDR3 is TGTGCCAGCCCACGGGGGGAGCGCCCCTACAATGAGCAGTTCTTC. Translation gives CASPRGERPYNEQFF.

This chain joins TRBV10-3 and TRBJ1-1; TRBD1 might be the D (5 bases). From germline, CDR1 is ENHRY and CDR2 SYGVKD. The CDR3 extends over 13 amino acids. V lost 10 bases to trimming and J lost 1 base, with 13 bases between them. The CDR3 protein is CATEGQPNTEAFF. CDR3 in DNA: TGTGCCACCGAGGGGCAGCCGAACACTGAAGCTTTCTTT.

The chain uses TRBV19 and TRBJ1-1; D is possibly TRBD1 (6 bases). V lost 1 base and J 2 bases, leaving 8 bases between the germline ends. Germline CDR1 is LNHDA and CDR2 is SQIVND (reference sequence). CDR3 size: 14 residues. CDR3: CASSIARGNTEAFF. In DNA form, the CDR3 reads TGTGCCAGTAGTATAGCCAGGGGTAACACTGAAGCTTTCTTT.

About this clone itself: The same CDR3 also results from other DNA sequences found in this sample. The chain links TRBV27 to TRBJ2-1; TRBD2 agrees at 8 bases. CDR1 MNHEY and CDR2 SMNVEV come from the germline V gene (reference sequence). The V and J ends lost 5 bases and 2 bases, in that order; junction bases with no gene match: 5. This CDR3 comprises 15 residues. CDR3: CASSPLAGTYNEQFF. As DNA, the CDR3 is TGTGCCAGCAGTCCTTTAGCGGGAACCTACAATGAGCAGTTCTTC.

The rearrangement links TRBV7-6 to TRBJ2-7, with 7 bases matching TRBD2. The CDR3 spans 16 residues. The V gene's germline CDR1 is SGHVS and CDR2 FNYEAQ. The V segment lost 5 bases and the J segment 3 bases; nucleotides outside the gene matches: 13. The chain's CDR3 is CASSLWSGIGSYEQYF. The DNA for the CDR3 is TGTGCCAGCAGCCTCTGGAGCGGGATTGGAAGCTACGAGCAGTACTTC.

The table lists this clone with a count of one. The chain uses TRBV6-5 and TRBJ2-1; D gene uncertain. V lost 1 base to trimming and J lost 0 bases, with 10 bases between them. Germline V CDR1 and CDR2: MNHEY, SVGAGI. This CDR3 region has 16 residues. The CDR3 nucleotides are TGTGCCAGCAGTTACTGGAGCCTTAGCTCCTACAATGAGCAGTTCTTC. Residues: CASSYWSLSSYNEQFF.

This clone appeared once. The chain combines TRBV29-1 with TRBJ2-7, with unresolved D. Trimming pared 1 base from V and 9 bases from J, leaving 13 bases between. The CDR3 sequence is 12 residues long. Germline CDR1 reads SQVTM; CDR2 reads ANQGSEA. CDR3 nucleotide sequence: TGCAGCGTTGAAGGGACGGACGTCGGGCAGTACTTC. Protein product: CSVEGTDVGQYF.